Shown below are 25 T cell receptor beta chains from a single sample sequenced in a study of T cells after yellow fever vaccination (dated by TCRdb to the late 2010s). Libraries were constructed by 5' RACE. Sequencing used an Illumina HiSeq 2500. TCRdb redid the processing of the public reads, applying fastp at Q25 and MiXCR, and retained in-frame beta chains. Every entry covers one CDR3 protein and lists the most common genes and DNA from its rows. The sample table holds 400,000 or so distinct CDR3 sequences, of which 6% to 8% were seen once. Over 14% of the sample goes to the ten largest clones. The treatment or condition label of this sample denotes: live attenuated yellow fever vaccine strain. This specimen was PBMCs, taken 5 days after the yellow fever booster vaccination. These receptors came from a man aged 25-45 years who received the YFV17D yellow fever vaccine.

Only a few counts were recorded for this clonotype. The chain uses TRBV29-1 and TRBJ2-1, with 8 bases that match TRBD1. The CDR3 runs 13 residues. CDR1 and CDR2 (germline): SQVTM, ANQGSEA. Trimming cost V 6 bases and J 6 bases; bases outside gene matches: 7. The CDR3 bases are TGCAGCGTAGGGACAGGCCCCATCAATGAGCAGTTCTTC. Translating it yields CSVGTGPINEQFF.

In this sample, this clonotype turned up many times. The V call is TRBV6-5, the J call TRBJ2-5; D is uncertain. The CDR3 loop spans 14 amino acids. Trimming took off 0 bases at V and 1 base at J, with 6 bases between the two ends. Germline CDR1 reads MNHEY; CDR2 reads SVGAGI. The CDR3 nucleotides are TGTGCCAGCAGTTACTCGATAATCCAAGAGACCCAGTACTTC. This translates into CASSYSIIQETQYF.

This clonotype was seen at least ten times. The rearrangement links TRBV4-3 to TRBJ2-5; a possible D gene is TRBD2 (6 bases). Per the germline V gene, CDR1 is LGHNA and CDR2 is YSLEER. Trimming removed 3 bases from V and 5 bases from J, with 13 bases in between. CDR3 length: 14 amino acids. CDR3 DNA sequence: TGCGCCAGCAGCCAGGGGGGAGGACGCGAGACCCAGTACTTC. Its protein is CASSQGGGRETQYF.

This clonotype occurred many times. The chain couples TRBV18 to TRBJ2-1, with TRBD2 matching over 8 bases. This CDR3 region has 16 residues. The germline gives CDR1 KGHSH, CDR2 LQKENI. V was clipped by 0 bases and J by 2 bases; unmatched bases: 3. CDR3 residues: CASSPPTGGTYNEQFF. The CDR3 bases are TGTGCCAGCTCACCACCAACGGGAGGGACCTACAATGAGCAGTTCTTC.

This clonotype was detected ten times or more. This chain joins TRBV20-1 and TRBJ2-3, with unresolved D. The CDR3 length is 12 residues. V lost 3 bases and J lost 4, with 8 bases in between. Germline-derived CDR1 and CDR2 are DFQATT and SNEGSKA (reference sequence). CDR3 residues: CSARGAPDTQYF. CDR3 in DNA: TGCAGTGCTAGGGGTGCCCCAGATACGCAGTATTTT.

This clonotype appeared a single time. The germline gene is not matched at one end of the junction; a read error may be the cause. CDR3 nucleotides: TGTGCCATCAGCCCCGGGGGCGTCTGCTCGCAGTATTTT. Translation: CAISPGGVCSQYF. The V call is TRBV5-6, the J call TRBJ2-3; D could derive from TRBD1 or TRBD2 (6 bases each). CDR3 length: 13 residues. Germline V gene sequence: CDR1 SGHDT, CDR2 YYEEEE.

This chain uses TRBV7-2 with TRBJ2-3; D gene unclear. The CDR3 totals 13 residues. V lost 4 bases to trimming and J lost 6 bases, with 11 bases between them. Germline V gene lookup returns CDR1 SGHTA and CDR2 FQGNSA. The CDR3 reads CASSSTRRDTQYF. The DNA for the CDR3 is TGTGCCAGCAGCTCCACACGTCGCGATACGCAGTATTTT. Supplemented by reference TRBV7-2 and TRBJ2-3, the full variable domain reads GAGVSQSPSNKVTEKGKDVELRCDPISGHTALYWYRQSLGQGLEFLIYFQGNSAPDKSGLPSDRFSAERTGGSVSTLTIQRTQQEDSAVYLCASSSTRRDTQYFGPGTRLTVL.

This clonotype was found many times. The chain uses TRBV5-1 and TRBJ2-5; D gene uncertain. V was clipped by 4 bases and J by 5 bases, with 18 bases between them. Germline assignment: CDR1 SGHRS and CDR2 YFSETQ. There are 15 residues in the CDR3. The CDR3 is CASSNGRFGSETQYF. The CDR3 nucleotides are TGCGCCAGCAGCAATGGACGGTTCGGTTCGGAGACCCAGTACTTC.

This clonotype was counted at least ten times. The chain couples TRBV12-3 or TRBV12-4 to TRBJ2-3; D gene uncertain. This CDR3 contains 12 residues. V shed 8 bases and J shed 1 base, with 7 bases lying between them. CDR3 loop: CASRTGTDTQYF. The CDR3 nucleotides read TGTGCCAGCCGAACAGGCACAGATACGCAGTATTTT.

V gene TRBV3-1 combines with J gene TRBJ2-7; no clear D. Germline V lookup: CDR1 LGHDT, CDR2 YNNKEL (reference sequence). V lost 1 base, J lost 3 bases, and 10 bases lay in between. CDR3 length equals 14 residues. Here the CDR3 reads CASSQGLGIYEQYF. CDR3 in DNA: TGTGCCAGCAGCCAAGGATTGGGGATCTACGAGCAGTACTTC.

The chain combines TRBV6-2 or TRBV6-3 with TRBJ2-7, with 11 bases lining up with TRBD2. The CDR3 totals 16 residues. After removal of 5 bases from V and 3 bases from J, the junction contained 9 bases not matched to a gene. In germline, CDR1 is MNHEY, CDR2 SVGEGT. Here the CDR3 reads CASSPATSGKYYEQYF. The DNA for the CDR3 is TGTGCCAGCAGTCCTGCGACTAGCGGGAAATACTACGAGCAGTACTTC.

The table lists this clonotype with many counts. DNA of the CDR3: TGTGCCAGCAGCTGGGGGTCTAGCGGTTCACGCGGCGGGGATAATGAGCAGTTCTTC. This gives the protein CASSWGSSGSRGGDNEQFF. The chain links TRBV9 to TRBJ2-1; 7 bases are a match to TRBD2. This CDR3 region has 19 residues. J lost 7 bases, V lost 4 bases, and 23 bases had no gene match. Germline V gene data show CDR1 as SGDLS and CDR2 as YYNGEE.

The rearrangement uses TRBV30 and TRBJ2-3; D uncertain. CDR1 and CDR2 from the germline V gene are GTSNPN and SVGIG (reference sequence). This CDR3 comprises 14 residues. V was cut by 0 bases and J by 6 bases, with 13 bases left in between. The CDR3 is CAWSVLGPVDTQYF. CDR3 sequence (DNA): TGTGCCTGGAGTGTTTTAGGGCCCGTGGATACGCAGTATTTT.

This chain connects TRBV20-1 to TRBJ2-7, with TRBD2 identical over 9 bases. The germline gives CDR1 DFQATT, CDR2 SNEGSKA (reference sequence). V trimming: 5 bases; J trimming: 2 bases; junction bases outside the gene matches: 7. The CDR3 loop spans 14 amino acids. CDR3 region: CSACFSGRTYEQYF. The CDR3 nucleotides are TGCAGTGCTTGCTTCAGCGGGAGGACCTACGAGCAGTACTTC.

This chain joins TRBV6-2 or TRBV6-3 and TRBJ2-1, with 7 bases fitting TRBD2. The CDR3 contains 13 residues. Germline assignment: CDR1 MNHEY and CDR2 SVGEGT. In nucleotides, the CDR3 is TGTTCTAGCGGAGTGGGGTCGTACAATGAGCAGTTCTTC. Amino acids: CSSGVGSYNEQFF.

This clonotype was counted a few times. The CDR3 DNA follows: TGTGCCAGCAGCTTAGCCCGGGACTTCGGAACCCAGTACTTC. As protein: CASSLARDFGTQYF. This chain links TRBV11-2 with TRBJ2-5, with D tentatively TRBD2 (6 bases). CDR3 length: 14 residues. Per germline, CDR1 SGHAT and CDR2 FQNNGV. V was clipped by 1 base and J by 8 bases, with 14 bases between them. Complete variable domain (other parts from reference TRBV11-2 and TRBJ2-5): EAGVAQSPRYKIIEKRQSVAFWCNPISGHATLYWYQQILGQGPKLLIQFQNNGVVDDSQLPKDRFSAERLKGVDSTLKIQPAKLEDSAVYLCASSLARDFGTQYFGPGTRLLVL.

In this sample, this clonotype turned up many times. The chain is built from TRBV13 and TRBJ1-6; 9 bases are a match to TRBD1. The CDR3 has 15 residues. Germline V CDR1 and CDR2: PRHDT, FYEKMQ (reference sequence). V shed 4 bases, J shed 7 bases, and the junction held 5 bases outside the gene matches. The CDR3 coding sequence is TGTGCCAGCAGCTCCACAGACAGGGGGAATTCACCCCTCCACTTT. Protein sequence: CASSSTDRGNSPLHF.

This clonotype was counted between two and nine times. This chain connects TRBV6-1 to TRBJ2-7, with 7 bases matching TRBD1. V dropped 5 bases and J dropped 0; count of bases not matched to a gene: 4. Germline lookup yields CDR1 MNHNS and CDR2 SASEGT. This CDR3 spans 14 amino acids. The chain's CDR3 is CASSLRGISYEQYF. CDR3 nucleotide sequence: TGTGCCAGCAGTCTCAGGGGGATCTCCTACGAGCAGTACTTC.

This clonotype was recorded at least ten times. V is TRBV27 and J is TRBJ2-5; the D is unclear. With 7 bases removed from V and 5 bases from J, the gap between germline ends came to 17 bases. Germline CDR1 is MNHEY and CDR2 is SMNVEV (reference sequence). CDR3 length: 14 residues. CDR3: CASNPGRQRETQYF. In DNA, the CDR3 is TGTGCCAGCAACCCCGGCAGGCAAAGGGAGACCCAGTACTTC.

The chain links TRBV5-1 to TRBJ2-2; unclear D gene. The CDR3 is 14 amino acids. Trimming took off 6 bases at V and 5 bases at J, with 14 bases between the two ends. CDR1 is SGHRS and CDR2 is YFSETQ in the germline V gene. The CDR3, as DNA: TGCGCCAGCACCCCATCCTGGGGAACCGGGGAGCTGTTTTTT. Translated: CASTPSWGTGELFF. Full variable domain (rest looked up from reference TRBV5-1 and TRBJ2-2): KAGVTQTPRYLIKTRGQQVTLSCSPISGHRSVSWYQQTPGQGLQFLFEYFSETQRNKGNFPGRFSGRQFSNSRSEMNVSTLELGDSALYLCASTPSWGTGELFFGEGSRLTVL.

There are a few counts of this clonotype. This rearrangement joins TRBV7-2 to TRBJ2-5, with D perhaps TRBD1 or TRBD2 (5 bases each). CDR1 is SGHTA, CDR2 FQGNSA, per germline. CDR3 size: 15 residues. Deletions cut 1 base from V and 7 bases from J, with 16 bases between. For the CDR3, the DNA is TGTGCCAGCAGCTTAGAGTCAGGCTACGGGGCGACCCAGTACTTC. This sequence encodes CASSLESGYGATQYF. The full variable domain, rest sourced from reference TRBV7-2 and TRBJ2-5, is GAGVSQSPSNKVTEKGKDVELRCDPISGHTALYWYRQSLGQGLEFLIYFQGNSAPDKSGLPSDRFSAERTGGSVSTLTIQRTQQEDSAVYLCASSLESGYGATQYFGPGTRLLVL.

This chain links TRBV12-3 or TRBV12-4 with TRBJ2-1; possible D gene TRBD2, 6 bases. The CDR3 runs 19 residues. V shed 6 bases and J shed 0 bases, with 24 bases lying between them. The CDR3 DNA sequence: TGTGCCAGCAGCCCTGGCGGGAAGGGTGGGCTCAGCTCCTACAATGAGCAGTTCTTC. It yields the protein CASSPGGKGGLSSYNEQFF.

This clonotype was found many times. V and J are TRBV28 and TRBJ2-4, with 7 bases matching TRBD2. The CDR3 is 15 amino acids. Germline V lookup: CDR1 MDHEN, CDR2 SYDVKM. J lost 0 bases, V lost 6 bases, and 5 bases had no gene match. CDR3 sequence (DNA): TGTGCCAGCAGCAGCGGGATGGGAGCCAAAAACATTCAGTACTTC. Its protein product is CASSSGMGAKNIQYF.

In this sample, this clonotype turned up a few times. This chain links TRBV29-1 with TRBJ2-3; TRBD2 matches at 8 bases. The CDR3 length is 12 residues. Germline CDR1 SQVTM, CDR2 ANQGSEA. The junction had 2 bases not matched to a gene; V was cut back by 3 bases and J by 6 bases. The CDR3 DNA sequence: TGCAGCGTTGAGCGGGAGGAGGATACGCAGTATTTT. It codes for CSVEREEDTQYF.

The V and J genes are TRBV7-2 and TRBJ2-7; 9 bases map to TRBD1. Germline CDR1 SGHTA, CDR2 FQGNSA. The V gene end was trimmed by 5 bases and the J gene end by 3 bases; junction bases not matched to a gene: 5. The CDR3 is 14 amino acids. The CDR3 loop reads CASSGRDRDYEQYF. Written as DNA, the CDR3 is TGTGCCAGCAGCGGCCGGGACAGGGACTACGAGCAGTACTTC.